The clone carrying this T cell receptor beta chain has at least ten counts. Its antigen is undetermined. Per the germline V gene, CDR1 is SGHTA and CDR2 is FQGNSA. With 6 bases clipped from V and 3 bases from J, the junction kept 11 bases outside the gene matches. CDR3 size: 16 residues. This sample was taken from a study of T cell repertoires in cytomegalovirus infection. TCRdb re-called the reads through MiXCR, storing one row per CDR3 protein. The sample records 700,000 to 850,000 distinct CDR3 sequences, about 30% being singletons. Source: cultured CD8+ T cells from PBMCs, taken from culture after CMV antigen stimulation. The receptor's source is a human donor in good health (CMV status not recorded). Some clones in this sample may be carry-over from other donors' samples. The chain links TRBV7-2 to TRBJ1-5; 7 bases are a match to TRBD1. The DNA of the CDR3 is TGTGCCAGCAGTTACCTCCCGGGACAGCACAATCAGCCCCAGCATTTT. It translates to CASSYLPGQHNQPQHF.